This TCR beta chain was sequenced for a study of blood T cell repertoires in COVID-19. Seattle's enrolled individuals joined amid active infection and were then monitored longitudinally. Clones were sequenced by immunoSEQ multiplex PCR, and TCRdb holds only the in-frame ones, with some missing. Counted here are about 64,000 clones, 88% occurring once; the ten biggest clones make up 43%. This CDR3 contains 17 residues. Germline assignment: CDR1 MNHEY and CDR2 SVGEGT. Trimming shortened V by 5 bases and J by 0 bases, and 17 bases separated the two germline ends. The sequence derives from a woman aged 55-69 years with COVID-19, enrolled during active disease. The sequenced material came from peripheral blood. The chain combines TRBV6-2 or TRBV6-3 with TRBJ1-5, with TRBD1 as a possible D gene (6 bases). CDR3 loop: CASSKPTTTGSNQPQHF. Written as DNA, the CDR3 is TGTGCCAGCAGTAAACCAACCACGACAGGTAGCAATCAGCCCCAGCATTTT.